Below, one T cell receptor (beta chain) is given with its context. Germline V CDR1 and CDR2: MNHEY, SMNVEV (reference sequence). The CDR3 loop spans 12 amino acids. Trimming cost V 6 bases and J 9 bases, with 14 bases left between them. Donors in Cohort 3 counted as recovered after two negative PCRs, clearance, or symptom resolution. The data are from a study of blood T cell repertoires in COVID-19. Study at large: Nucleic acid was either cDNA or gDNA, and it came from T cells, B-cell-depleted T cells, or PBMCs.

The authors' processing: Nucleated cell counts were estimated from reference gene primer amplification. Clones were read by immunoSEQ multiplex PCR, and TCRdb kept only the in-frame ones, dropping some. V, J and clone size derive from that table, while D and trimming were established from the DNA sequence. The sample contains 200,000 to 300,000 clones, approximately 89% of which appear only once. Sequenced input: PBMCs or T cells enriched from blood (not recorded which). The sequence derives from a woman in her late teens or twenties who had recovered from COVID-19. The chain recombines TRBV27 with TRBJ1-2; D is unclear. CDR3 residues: CASRSVLSSYTF. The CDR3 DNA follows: TGTGCCAGCAGGTCGGTGTTATCTAGCTACACCTTC.